This T cell receptor (beta chain) was obtained from a study of OX40 agonist ivuxolimab in advanced cancers. Study summary: Patients received intravenous ivuxolimab every 2 weeks at 0.01 to 10 mg/kg. Prior checkpoint blockade (anti-PD-1, anti-PD-L1 or anti-CTLA-4) was permitted; 40% had it. Participants averaged about 66 years of age (range about 23 to 90) and were about 85% male. Notes on the study in general: The average count of expanded clones was higher among CD8+ T cells than among CD4+.

V was pared by 7 bases and J by 3 bases, with 18 bases between. The CDR3 contains 16 residues. Germline CDR1 reads SNHLY; CDR2 reads FYNNEI. Concerning this clone: The target antigen is unknown.

Clones were sequenced by immunoSEQ multiplex PCR, and TCRdb holds only the in-frame ones, with some missing. The repertoire includes tens of thousands of clones, around 83% of them detected once, and about 0.65% sits in the top ten. This rearrangement joins TRBV2 to TRBJ1-4; maybe TRBD1 (6 bases). The receptor was derived from an adult with an advanced solid tumor such as melanoma, head and neck, liver or kidney cancer. Here the sequenced sample was CD4+ or CD8+ T cells sorted from blood, taken in a trial of the OX40 agonist ivuxolimab. DNA of the CDR3: TGTGCCAGCATGTGGGGCAGGGGCTCATCTAATGAAAAACTGTTTTTT. This gives the protein CASMWGRGSSNEKLFF.